This T cell receptor beta chain comes out of a study of shared clonotypes between healthy human individuals. As for the study in general: Each donor's CD8 memory used one plate, CD8 naive two, each CD4 subset three.

Germline V gene lookup returns CDR1 SGDLS and CDR2 YYNGEE. Trimming cost V 0 bases and J 0 bases; bases outside gene matches: 5. The CDR3 contains 17 residues. Whole-study results and caveats: Non-shared clonotypes showed lower generation probabilities than clonotypes common to all four donors.

This clone was counted between two and nine times. The antigen remains unidentified. The protocol was immunoSEQ multiplex PCR, while the TCRdb copy is restricted to in-frame clones and leaves out a portion. This sample has some 900,000 clones, with approximately 80% found just once. This sequence joins TRBV9 and TRBJ2-3; TRBD2 matches at 9 bases. The sequence came from a man between 18 and 29 years old in good health. The sample comprised memory CD4+ T cells sorted from blood. Subset noted: CD45RA-negative fraction. CDR3 nucleotides: TGTGCCAGCAGCGTAGGTCGGACTAGCGCTAGCACAGATACGCAGTATTTT. Protein: CASSVGRTSASTDTQYF.